The rows below give T cell receptor beta chains drawn from one sample of a study of T cells in Graves' hyperthyroidism and ophthalmopathy. TCRdb passed the multiplex PCR reads through MiXCR, listing each CDR3 protein once. This table holds hundreds of thousands of distinct CDR3 sequences, around 20% found once. The source material was blood. The receptors shown here come from a man between 40 and 49 years old with Graves' ophthalmopathy. Both conserved end residues are part of each CDR3. D genes are given only for firm matches. The listing skips clone size in some rows; elsewhere it reads once, few, many or a size class.

V gene	J gene	D gene	clone size	CDR3 protein	CDR3 DNA
TRBV7-2	TRBJ2-5	NA	many	CASSTQGGEGETQYF	TGTGCCAGCAGCACACAGGGAGGTGAGGGGGAGACCCAGTACTTC
TRBV20-1	TRBJ2-6	NA	few	CSAREHSGANVLTF	TGCAGTGCTAGAGAACACTCTGGGGCCAACGTCCTGACTTTC
TRBV13	TRBJ1-2	NA	NA	CASSATADFYGYTF	TGTGCCAGCAGCGCGACAGCAGATTTTTATGGCTACACCTTC
TRBV2	TRBJ2-2	TRBD1	many	CASSVERDPGQGSFANTGELFF	TGTGCCAGCAGTGTTGAGAGGGATCCGGGACAGGGGTCATTCGCGAACACCGGGGAGCTGTTTTTT
TRBV3-1	TRBJ1-2	NA	many	CASSQEGHYGYTF	TGTGCCAGCAGCCAAGAGGGGCATTATGGCTACACCTTC
TRBV6-1	TRBJ2-5	NA	NA	CASINRWTEETQYF	TGTGCCAGCATCAACCGGTGGACAGAAGAGACCCAGTACTTC
TRBV7-2	TRBJ1-2	TRBD1	many	CASSPLKPDRAGYTF	TGTGCCAGCAGCCCTCTTAAACCGGACAGGGCAGGCTACACCTTC
TRBV29-1	TRBJ2-3	TRBD2	NA	CSLRGDAASTDTQYF	TGCAGCCTGCGGGGGGACGCGGCTAGCACAGATACGCAGTATTTT
TRBV10-3	TRBJ2-1	NA	once	CAIGRQAGDEQFF	TGTGCCATCGGCCGACAGGCGGGCGATGAGCAGTTCTTC
TRBV24-1	TRBJ2-1	TRBD2	NA	CATSDPTSVGWDEQFF	TGTGCCACCAGTGACCCGACTAGCGTCGGTTGGGATGAGCAGTTCTTC
TRBV5-1	TRBJ2-1	TRBD2	few	CASSLEASGRNEQFF	TGCGCCAGCAGCTTGGAGGCTAGCGGGAGAAATGAGCAGTTCTTC
TRBV5-1	TRBJ2-2	NA	few	CASSSGGYTGELFF	TGCGCCAGCAGCTCGGGGGGCTACACCGGGGAGCTGTTTTTT
TRBV27	TRBJ2-7	NA	many	CASSPTTLYEQYF	TGTGCCAGCAGTCCAACGACATTGTACGAGCAGTACTTC
TRBV28	TRBJ2-5	TRBD2	many	CASSFGGSEKTQYF	TGTGCCAGCAGTTTCGGCGGGAGCGAAAAGACCCAGTACTTC
TRBV6-1	TRBJ1-1	NA	few	CASRSSPSTEAFF	TGTGCCAGCAGATCAAGTCCAAGCACTGAAGCTTTCTTT